A selection of T cell receptor beta chains follows, all from one sample in a study of glioma-infiltrating T cells after dendritic cell vaccination. Assay: immunoSEQ multiplex PCR; the TCRdb copy retains only in-frame clones and omits some. The sample lists about 100,000 clones, around 80% occurring once. The sample here was blood, taken before dendritic cell vaccination. These TCRs come from a human donor with glioblastoma. Both conserved end residues are part of each CDR3. Fields, in order: V gene, D gene, clone size, J gene, CDR3 protein, CDR3 DNA. D genes are given only for firm matches. Not all rows give a size; the values are once, few, many and, for expanded clones, a class.

TRBV19	NA	NA	TRBJ2-1	CASSISRGAHNEQFF	TGTGCCAGTAGTATATCCCGGGGGGCCCACAATGAGCAGTTCTTC
TRBV2	NA	NA	TRBJ2-3	CAGLTSFSTDTQYF	TGTGCCGGCCTTACGTCTTTTAGCACAGATACGCAGTATTTT
TRBV6-1	TRBD2	few	TRBJ2-1	CASSLRRGDANEQFF	TGTGCCAGCAGTTTGAGGCGGGGGGACGCGAATGAGCAGTTCTTC
TRBV5-1	TRBD1	NA	TRBJ1-2	CASSSPGARTGGYTF	TGCGCCAGCAGCTCGCCGGGAGCCAGGACAGGTGGCTACACCTTC
TRBV18	NA	few	TRBJ2-1	CASSAQGGAYNEQFF	TGTGCCAGCTCAGCCCAGGGGGGTGCCTACAATGAGCAGTTCTTC
TRBV4-1	NA	NA	TRBJ2-7	CASSPYIRSYEQYF	TGCGCCAGCAGCCCATACATACGTTCCTACGAGCAGTACTTC
TRBV27	NA	few	TRBJ2-7	CASSLSRGYEQYF	TGTGCCAGCAGTTTATCACGGGGTTACGAGCAGTACTTC
TRBV19	TRBD2	NA	TRBJ2-7	CASRRGNEQYF	TGTGCCAGTAGGCGGGGGAACGAGCAGTACTTC
TRBV7-3	NA	many	TRBJ2-1	CASSLGGPGEQFF	TGTGCCAGCAGCTTGGGGGGGCCGGGTGAGCAGTTCTTC
TRBV5-6	TRBD1	NA	TRBJ1-4	CASSLRTGATNEKLFF	TGTGCCAGCAGCTTACGGACAGGTGCAACTAATGAAAAACTGTTTTTT
TRBV2	TRBD2	NA	TRBJ2-7	CASSGEGGPYEQYF	TGTGCCAGCAGTGGTGAGGGAGGGCCTTACGAGCAGTACTTC
TRBV5-1	TRBD2	NA	TRBJ2-5	CASSPGTSSGTQYF	TGCGCCAGCAGCCCAGGGACTAGCAGCGGGACCCAGTACTTC
TRBV6-6	TRBD2	NA	TRBJ2-7	CASSSDGGGQYF	TGTGCCAGCAGTTCCGACGGGGGGGGGCAGTACTTC
TRBV9	NA	NA	TRBJ1-2	CASSPSGGDYGYTF	TGTGCCAGCAGCCCTAGTGGAGGGGACTATGGCTACACCTTC
TRBV15	TRBD2	NA	TRBJ2-5	CATSRDLRGVQETQYF	TGTGCCACCAGCAGAGATTTGCGGGGGGTCCAAGAGACCCAGTACTTC
TRBV4-2	TRBD2	NA	TRBJ2-1	CASSQGVLGLAGGEQFF	TGTGCCAGCAGCCAAGGGGTGCTGGGATTAGCGGGAGGTGAGCAGTTCTTC
TRBV5-4	TRBD1	once	TRBJ1-5	CASSVDRDQPQHF	TGTGCCAGCAGCGTTGACAGGGATCAGCCCCAGCATTTT
TRBV7-8	NA	NA	TRBJ2-1	CASSLKRFRANEQFF	TGTGCCAGCAGCTTAAAACGGTTCAGGGCGAATGAGCAGTTCTTC
TRBV5-1	NA	few	TRBJ2-3	CASKLDSSTDTQYF	TGCGCCAGCAAGCTTGATAGTAGCACAGATACGCAGTATTTT
TRBV5-1	TRBD1	NA	TRBJ1-1	CASSGTTGGLSEAFF	TGCGCCAGCAGCGGGACGACAGGGGGCTTATCTGAAGCTTTCTTT
TRBV4-2	TRBD2	NA	TRBJ2-1	CASSQETSGGAWDEQFF	TGTGCCAGCAGCCAAGAGACTAGCGGGGGGGCGTGGGATGAGCAGTTCTTC
TRBV5-1	NA	NA	TRBJ1-6	CASSPDTNNSPLHF	TGCGCCAGCAGCCCCGATACTAATAATTCACCCCTCCACTTT
TRBV5-1	TRBD2	NA	TRBJ2-3	CASSLELAGGLGTDTQYF	TGCGCCAGCAGCTTGGAATTAGCGGGGGGGTTGGGCACAGATACGCAGTATTTT
TRBV28	NA	NA	TRBJ1-1	CASSLVTSGNTEAFF	TGTGCCAGCAGTTTAGTGACCTCAGGGAACACTGAAGCTTTCTTT
TRBV29-1	TRBD1	NA	TRBJ1-2	CSVDIGQGYYGYTF	TGCAGCGTTGACATCGGACAGGGTTACTATGGCTACACCTTC
TRBV7-9	NA	once	TRBJ2-3	CASSSEEYTQYF	TGTGCCAGCAGCTCTGAAGAGTATACGCAGTATTTT
TRBV6-6	NA	NA	TRBJ2-2	CASRHTANTGELFF	TGTGCCAGCAGACACACCGCGAACACCGGGGAGCTGTTTTTT
TRBV25-1	NA	NA	TRBJ2-7	CASTRGQTYEQYF	TGTGCCAGCACCAGGGGTCAGACCTACGAGCAGTACTTC
TRBV29-1	NA	NA	TRBJ1-1	CSVGRGRDTEAFF	TGCAGCGTTGGTCGGGGGAGAGACACTGAAGCTTTCTTT
TRBV27	TRBD1	NA	TRBJ2-3	CASSFTGVDTQYF	TGTGCCAGCAGTTTTACAGGGGTGGATACGCAGTATTTT
TRBV2	NA	NA	TRBJ2-1	CASSSNAGSYNEQFF	TGTGCCAGCAGTAGCAACGCGGGCTCCTACAATGAGCAGTTCTTC
TRBV30	TRBD2	NA	TRBJ2-7	CAWSYVAGSYEQYF	TGTGCCTGGAGTTACGTAGCGGGATCCTACGAGCAGTACTTC
TRBV5-1	NA	once	TRBJ1-3	CASSYRQTGFSGNTIYF	TGCGCCAGCAGCTACCGACAGACCGGCTTTAGTGGAAACACCATATATTTT
TRBV2	TRBD2	NA	TRBJ2-5	CASSEALGGETQYF	TGTGCCAGCAGTGAAGCGCTGGGAGGGGAGACCCAGTACTTC
TRBV28	TRBD1	NA	TRBJ2-4	CASSLWTGGLMTNKNIQYF	TGTGCCAGCAGTTTATGGACAGGGGGCCTGATGACAAATAAAAACATTCAGTACTTC
TRBV9	TRBD1	NA	TRBJ2-1	CASSLDRGPNNEQFF	TGTGCCAGCAGTCTGGACAGGGGGCCTAACAATGAGCAGTTCTTC
TRBV29-1	NA	NA	TRBJ2-3	CSVEDGGGTDTQYF	TGCAGCGTTGAAGATGGTGGAGGGACAGATACGCAGTATTTT